These 8 T cell receptor beta chains share one sample of origin, sequenced in a study of T cells in localized non-small cell lung cancer. Clones were sequenced by immunoSEQ multiplex PCR, and TCRdb holds only the in-frame ones, with some missing. The sample has over 40,000 clones; about 90% are singletons. This specimen consisted of peripheral blood, obtained before any cancer treatment. All receptors derive from a female donor older than 55 with stage I squamous cell lung carcinoma.

The chain recombines TRBV18 with TRBJ2-1, with 9 nucleotides matching TRBD2. Losses at the gene ends were 3 bases for V and 6 bases for J; bases not matched to a gene: 3. The length of the CDR3 is 14 residues. Germline loops: CDR1 KGHSH, CDR2 LQKENI. This CDR3 is CASSPLSGGNEQFF. In nucleotides, the CDR3 is TGTGCCAGCTCACCTCTTAGCGGGGGCAATGAGCAGTTCTTC. The full variable domain, completed using reference TRBV18 and TRBJ2-1, is NAGVMQNPRHLVRRRGQEARLRCSPMKGHSHVYWYRQLPEEGLKFMVYLQKENIIDESGMPKERFSAEFPKEGPSILRIQQVVRGDSAAYFCASSPLSGGNEQFFGPGTRLTVL.

The chain joins TRBV5-1 to TRBJ1-5; tentatively, D is TRBD1 (6 bases). This CDR3 is built from 14 residues. In germline, CDR1 is SGHRS, CDR2 YFSETQ. Trimming removed 1 base from V and 7 bases from J, with 12 bases in between. CDR3 sequence: CASSLIQGGQPQHF. The CDR3 DNA reads as TGCGCCAGCAGCTTGATACAGGGAGGGCAGCCCCAGCATTTT.

A few counts support this clone. The J gene is TRBJ1-5, the V gene TRBV1. TRBV1 is reported as a pseudogene. The CDR3 sequence is 15 residues long. CDR3 loop: CTSSQDRGMVEPQHF. CDR3 DNA: TGCACCAGCAGCCAAGATCGGGGGATGGTGGAGCCCCAGCATTTT.

V and J are TRBV15 and TRBJ1-2, with D perhaps matching TRBD1 (5 bases). V dropped 0 bases and J dropped 0 bases, with 11 bases sitting between them. The CDR3 extends over 16 amino acids. Germline V gives CDR1 LNHNV, CDR2 YYDKDF (reference sequence). The DNA for the CDR3 is TGTGCCACCAGCAGAGATGGGGGGGTAACTAACTATGGCTACACCTTC. Encoded protein: CATSRDGGVTNYGYTF.

The chain uses TRBV4-3 and TRBJ1-3; D ambiguous. The germline V and J ends were trimmed by 1 base and 2 bases, with 15 bases remaining between them. The CDR3 extends over 17 amino acids. Germline V CDR1 and CDR2: LGHNA, YSLEER. CDR3: CASSQASTASTGNTIYF. CDR3 nucleotides: TGCGCCAGCAGCCAAGCATCGACCGCGTCTACTGGAAACACCATATATTTT.

V is TRBV9 and J is TRBJ2-3; D is uncertain. Trimming removed 0 bases at V and 1 base at J, with 0 bases between. Germline CDR1 reads SGDLS; CDR2 reads YYNGEE. This CDR3 has 12 amino acids. The CDR3 nucleotides read TGTGCCAGCAGCGTAGGCACAGATACGCAGTATTTT. Amino acid sequence: CASSVGTDTQYF.

This clone showed up just once. The V and J genes are TRBV7-8 and TRBJ2-5; no clear D gene. Germline loops: CDR1 SGHVS, CDR2 FQNEAQ. There are 11 residues in the CDR3. V was clipped by 5 bases and J by 5 bases, with 6 bases between them. CDR3 amino acids: CASSPQETQYF. DNA of the CDR3: TGTGCCAGCAGCCCCCAGGAGACCCAGTACTTC.

This clone came up once. The chain couples TRBV7-9 to TRBJ2-3; 12 bases match TRBD2. In germline, CDR1 is SEHNR, CDR2 FQNEAQ (reference sequence). The junction had 8 bases not matched to a gene; V was cut back by 3 bases and J by 4 bases. The CDR3 spans 17 residues. As DNA, the CDR3 is TGTGCCAGCAGCTTTTTTCTAGCGGGAGGGCCTGCAGATACGCAGTATTTT. This translates into CASSFFLAGGPADTQYF.